This is a list of T cell receptor beta chains from one sample in a study of CD8 T cells in ankylosing spondylitis. MiXCR, applied by TCRdb to the 5' RACE reads, yields one record per CDR3 protein. This sample has about 800,000 distinct CDR3 sequences, with approximately 12% found just once. The sample comprised blood, either unsorted or a sorted T cell fraction (not recorded which). The receptor source for this set is a male donor with ankylosing spondylitis. CDR3s include the opening cysteine and the closing phenylalanine or tryptophan. D genes are given only for firm matches. Clone size is given for some rows only: seen once, a few or many times, or a class if the clone is expanded.

V	size	D	J	CDR3	DNA
TRBV15	few	TRBD1	TRBJ2-5	CATSRPNRGGETQYF	TGTGCCACCAGCAGACCGAACCGAGGGGGCGAGACCCAGTACTTC
TRBV12-3/TRBV12-4	NA	NA	TRBJ1-2	CASSSGNRFGYTF	TGTGCCAGCAGTTCGGGCAACAGGTTCGGCTACACCTTC
TRBV7-2	few	NA	TRBJ2-5	CASSLTRLEAQYF	TGTGCCAGCAGCTTGACACGCCTGGAGGCCCAGTACTTC
TRBV5-5	few	TRBD1	TRBJ2-7	CASSLTTGVVYEQYF	TGTGCCAGCAGCTTGACGACAGGGGTGGTCTACGAGCAGTACTTC
TRBV20-1	many	NA	TRBJ1-2	CSARTELYGYTF	TGCAGTGCTAGGACAGAACTATATGGCTACACCTTC
TRBV6-5	few	NA	TRBJ1-1	CASSYSGLVISEAFF	TGTGCCAGCAGTTACTCGGGACTGGTAATCTCTGAAGCTTTCTTT
TRBV6-5	few	NA	TRBJ1-2	CASSYSWSGGTKSGYTF	TGTGCCAGCAGTTACTCATGGAGCGGAGGGACAAAGAGCGGCTACACCTTC
TRBV10-3	NA	NA	TRBJ1-2	CAISESRGGYGYTF	TGTGCCATCAGTGAGTCCAGGGGAGGCTATGGCTACACCTTC
TRBV20-1	NA	TRBD2	TRBJ2-4	CSARQASGSGAKNIQYF	TGCAGTGCTAGACAGGCTAGCGGGAGTGGAGCCAAAAACATTCAGTACTTC
TRBV6-1	many	TRBD2	TRBJ2-7	CASSPDFGLAEVEQYF	TGTGCCAGCAGTCCTGATTTTGGCCTAGCGGAGGTCGAGCAGTACTTC
TRBV4-2	NA	NA	TRBJ2-6	CASSQVFPGVSGANVLTF	TGTGCCAGCAGCCAAGTGTTTCCGGGCGTCTCTGGGGCCAACGTCCTGACTTTC
TRBV20-1	few	NA	TRBJ2-1	CSARDVLVSRSYNEQFF	TGCAGTGCTAGAGATGTTTTGGTTAGCCGCTCCTACAATGAGCAGTTCTTC
TRBV20-1	few	NA	TRBJ2-1	CSASSGSLYNEQFF	TGCAGTGCTAGTTCTGGGTCGCTCTACAATGAGCAGTTCTTC
TRBV20-1	few	TRBD2	TRBJ2-5	CSARVPGTSGGNPGGQYF	TGCAGTGCTAGAGTGCCAGGGACTAGCGGGGGAAACCCTGGGGGCCAGTACTTC
TRBV20-1	NA	TRBD1	TRBJ2-7	CSAEDRASYEQYF	TGCAGTGCTGAGGACAGGGCAAGCTACGAGCAGTACTTC
TRBV5-1	few	NA	TRBJ2-7	CASSLEGATYEQYF	TGCGCCAGCAGCTTGGAAGGGGCTACCTACGAGCAGTACTTC
TRBV28	few	NA	TRBJ2-7	CASSRQNEQYF	TGTGCCAGCAGCCGTCAGAACGAGCAGTACTTC
TRBV4-2	NA	NA	TRBJ1-1	CASSQIGWRQARGFAEAFF	TGTGCCAGCAGCCAAATCGGCTGGAGACAGGCGCGAGGTTTCGCTGAAGCTTTCTTT
TRBV7-9	NA	NA	TRBJ2-1	CASSLHGTNEQFF	TGTGCCAGCAGCTTACACGGGACTAATGAGCAGTTCTTC
TRBV2	NA	NA	TRBJ2-1	CASNSLEHEQFF	TGTGCCAGCAACTCCCTAGAACATGAGCAGTTCTTC
TRBV9	NA	NA	TRBJ1-6	CASSVEMGSPLHF	TGTGCCAGCAGCGTAGAGATGGGTTCACCCCTCCACTTT
TRBV4-3	few	NA	TRBJ2-3	CASSLSTTFTDTQYF	TGCGCCAGCAGCCTATCGACTACCTTCACAGATACGCAGTATTTT
TRBV10-3	few	NA	TRBJ2-4	CAISDHSKPDGIQYF	TGTGCCATCAGTGACCATTCAAAGCCGGACGGCATTCAGTACTTC
TRBV6-5	NA	NA	TRBJ2-2	CASSLGRAFANTGELFF	TGTGCCAGCAGTTTGGGGCGGGCGTTCGCGAACACCGGGGAGCTGTTTTTT
TRBV11-3	few	NA	TRBJ2-3	CASSLGLQILDTQYF	TGTGCCAGCAGCTTAGGTTTGCAGATCTTGGATACGCAGTATTTT
TRBV11-1	few	NA	TRBJ2-3	CASTAREQSWNTQYF	TGTGCCAGCACCGCCCGCGAACAGAGCTGGAATACGCAGTATTTT
TRBV7-6	few	TRBD1	TRBJ2-1	CASSPQPGQGKQFF	TGTGCCAGCAGCCCACAGCCCGGACAGGGGAAGCAGTTCTTC
TRBV15	few	NA	TRBJ2-2	CATSRDAAGSGELFF	TGTGCCACCAGCAGAGATGCGGCGGGGAGCGGGGAGCTGTTTTTT
TRBV7-2	NA	NA	TRBJ1-1	CASSFPHATVNTEAFF	TGTGCCAGCAGCTTTCCGCACGCCACAGTAAACACTGAAGCTTTCTTT
TRBV6-2/TRBV6-3	NA	TRBD1	TRBJ2-7	CASTPTGPGEQYF	TGTGCCAGCACCCCGACAGGGCCGGGAGAGCAGTACTTC
TRBV4-3	NA	TRBD1	TRBJ2-1	CASSQLTGEDEQFF	TGCGCCAGCAGCCAATTGACAGGGGAGGATGAGCAGTTCTTC
TRBV5-5	few	NA	TRBJ1-1	CASSLVLGLNTEAFF	TGTGCCAGCAGCTTGGTATTGGGGCTGAACACTGAAGCTTTCTTT
TRBV6-1	NA	TRBD2	TRBJ2-5	CASKKSVAGGPRETQYF	TGTGCCAGCAAGAAGTCGGTAGCGGGAGGGCCAAGAGAGACCCAGTACTTC
TRBV5-1	few	NA	TRBJ1-2	CASSLDWGRTSDGYTF	TGCGCCAGCAGCTTGGACTGGGGACGGACCTCGGATGGCTACACCTTC
TRBV6-2/TRBV6-3	few	NA	TRBJ1-5	CASSGTTGSQHF	TGTGCCAGCAGTGGGACCACAGGGAGTCAGCATTTT
TRBV18	NA	NA	TRBJ1-4	CASSPNRQGEKLFF	TGTGCCAGCTCACCAAATCGGCAGGGCGAAAAACTGTTTTTT
TRBV30	few	NA	TRBJ2-3	CAWRRGPNTDTQYF	TGTGCCTGGAGAAGGGGTCCGAACACAGATACGCAGTATTTT
TRBV18	few	NA	TRBJ2-7	CASSPQGQVVYEQYF	TGTGCCAGCTCACCACAAGGTCAGGTAGTCTACGAGCAGTACTTC
TRBV2	NA	NA	TRBJ2-2	CASSAARGTGELFF	TGTGCCAGCAGTGCCGCCCGGGGCACCGGGGAGCTGTTTTTT
TRBV29-1	many	TRBD1	TRBJ1-2	CSANGQGATGSNYGYTF	TGCAGCGCCAACGGACAGGGAGCGACTGGTTCTAACTATGGCTACACCTTC
TRBV20-1	many	TRBD1	TRBJ2-1	CSAREGRGLFVYNEQFF	TGCAGTGCTAGAGAGGGCAGGGGGCTTTTCGTATACAATGAGCAGTTCTTC
TRBV20-1	NA	NA	TRBJ2-1	CSARVQTGPSYNEQFF	TGCAGTGCTAGAGTCCAGACGGGTCCCTCCTACAATGAGCAGTTCTTC
TRBV5-1	NA	NA	TRBJ2-5	CASSFLGNQETQYF	TGCGCCAGCAGCTTTTTGGGGAACCAAGAGACCCAGTACTTC
TRBV20-1	few	NA	TRBJ1-6	CSARRSGGFASPLHF	TGCAGTGCTCGTCGATCGGGGGGGTTCGCTTCACCCCTCCACTTT
TRBV7-2	few	NA	TRBJ2-5	CASSFMVAWGETQYF	TGTGCCAGCAGCTTCATGGTAGCGTGGGGAGAGACCCAGTACTTC
TRBV20-1	NA	TRBD1	TRBJ1-4	CSARPLDRENEKLFF	TGCAGTGCTAGACCTCTAGACAGGGAAAATGAAAAACTGTTTTTT
TRBV10-2	few	NA	TRBJ2-3	CASRGWAYNTQYF	TGCGCCAGCAGAGGATGGGCCTATAATACGCAGTATTTT
TRBV2	NA	NA	TRBJ2-2	CASSITGTSRELFF	TGTGCCAGCAGCATAACAGGGACTTCCCGGGAGCTGTTTTTT
TRBV12-3/TRBV12-4	many	NA	TRBJ1-1	CASRGGAGTEAFF	TGTGCCAGCAGGGGGGGGGCAGGCACTGAAGCTTTCTTT
TRBV11-2	NA	NA	TRBJ1-2	CASSLDHQAWGYTF	TGTGCCAGCAGCTTAGATCACCAGGCCTGGGGCTACACCTTC
TRBV5-1	many	NA	TRBJ2-2	CASTGETGELFF	TGCGCCAGCACCGGGGAGACCGGGGAGCTGTTTTTT
TRBV4-2	many	NA	TRBJ2-3	CASSQEAVTDTQYF	TGTGCCAGCAGCCAAGAGGCTGTCACAGATACGCAGTATTTT
TRBV27	many	NA	TRBJ2-1	CASSSGTYRVGIEQFF	TGTGCCAGCAGTTCAGGGACCTATAGGGTGGGGATTGAGCAGTTCTTC
TRBV20-1	many	NA	TRBJ2-1	CSATRSRFNEQFF	TGCAGTGCTACACGTTCACGGTTCAATGAGCAGTTCTTC
TRBV9	NA	TRBD2	TRBJ2-1	CASSVVGTSGRTSSYNEQFF	TGTGCCAGCAGCGTAGTGGGGACTAGCGGGAGGACGAGCTCCTACAATGAGCAGTTCTTC
TRBV27	NA	TRBD1	TRBJ2-2	CASSLGTGHGELFF	TGTGCCAGCAGTCTAGGGACAGGGCACGGGGAGCTGTTTTTT